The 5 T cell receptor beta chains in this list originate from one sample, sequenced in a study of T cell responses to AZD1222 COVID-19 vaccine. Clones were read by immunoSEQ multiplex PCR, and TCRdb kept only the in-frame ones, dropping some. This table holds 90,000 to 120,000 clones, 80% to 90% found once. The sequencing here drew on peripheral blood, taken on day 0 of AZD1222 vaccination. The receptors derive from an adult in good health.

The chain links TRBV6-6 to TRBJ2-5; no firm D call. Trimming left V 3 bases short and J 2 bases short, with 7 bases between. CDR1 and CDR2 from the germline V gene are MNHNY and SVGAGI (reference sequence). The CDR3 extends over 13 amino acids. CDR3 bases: TGTGCCAGCAGTTATACAGCTCAAGAGACCCAGTACTTC. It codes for CASSYTAQETQYF.

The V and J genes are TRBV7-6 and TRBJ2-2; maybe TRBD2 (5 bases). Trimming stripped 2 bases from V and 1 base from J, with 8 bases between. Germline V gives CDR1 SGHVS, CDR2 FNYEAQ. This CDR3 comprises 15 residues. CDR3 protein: CASSLYEGNTGELFF. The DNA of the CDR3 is TGTGCCAGCAGCTTATACGAGGGGAACACCGGGGAGCTGTTTTTT. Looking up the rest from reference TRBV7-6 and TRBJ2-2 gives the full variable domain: GAGVSQSPRYKVTKRGQDVALRCDPISGHVSLYWYRQALGQGPEFLTYFNYEAQQDKSGLPNDRFSAERPEGSISTLTIQRTEQRDSAMYRCASSLYEGNTGELFFGEGSRLTVL.

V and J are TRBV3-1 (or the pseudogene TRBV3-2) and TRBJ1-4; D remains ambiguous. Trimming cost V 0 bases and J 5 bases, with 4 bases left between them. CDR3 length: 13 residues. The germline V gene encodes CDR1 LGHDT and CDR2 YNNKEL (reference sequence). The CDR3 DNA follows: TGTGCCAGCAGCCAAGATAGGAATGAAAAACTGTTTTTT. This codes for CASSQDRNEKLFF.

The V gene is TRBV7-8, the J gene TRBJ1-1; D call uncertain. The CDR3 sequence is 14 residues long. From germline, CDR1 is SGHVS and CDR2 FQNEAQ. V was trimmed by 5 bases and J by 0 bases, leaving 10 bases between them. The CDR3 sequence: CASSRIAMNTEAFF. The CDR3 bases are TGTGCCAGCAGCCGTATAGCCATGAACACTGAAGCTTTCTTT.

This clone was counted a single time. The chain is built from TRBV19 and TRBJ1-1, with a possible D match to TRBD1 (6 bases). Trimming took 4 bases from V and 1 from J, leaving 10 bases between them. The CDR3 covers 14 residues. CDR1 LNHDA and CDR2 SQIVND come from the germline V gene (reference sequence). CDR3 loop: CASSNTGSNTEAFF. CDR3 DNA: TGTGCCAGTAGTAATACAGGGTCGAACACTGAAGCTTTCTTT. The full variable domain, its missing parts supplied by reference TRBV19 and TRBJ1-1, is DGGITQSPKYLFRKEGQNVTLSCEQNLNHDAMYWYRQDPGQGLRLIYYSQIVNDFQKGDIAEGYSVSREKKESFPLTVTSAQKNPTAFYLCASSNTGSNTEAFFGQGTRLTVV.